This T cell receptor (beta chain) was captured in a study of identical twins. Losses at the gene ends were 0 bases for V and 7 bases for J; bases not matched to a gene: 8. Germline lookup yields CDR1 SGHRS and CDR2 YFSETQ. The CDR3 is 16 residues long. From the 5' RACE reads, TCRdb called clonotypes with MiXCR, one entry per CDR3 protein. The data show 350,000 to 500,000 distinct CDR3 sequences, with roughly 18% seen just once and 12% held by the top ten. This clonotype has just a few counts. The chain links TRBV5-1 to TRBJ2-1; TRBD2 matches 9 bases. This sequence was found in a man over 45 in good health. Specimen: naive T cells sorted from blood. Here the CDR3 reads CASSLVRLAVGNEQFF. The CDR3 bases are TGCGCCAGCAGCTTGGTGCGACTAGCGGTGGGAAATGAGCAGTTCTTC. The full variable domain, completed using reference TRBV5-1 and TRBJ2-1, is KAGVTQTPRYLIKTRGQQVTLSCSPISGHRSVSWYQQTPGQGLQFLFEYFSETQRNKGNFPGRFSGRQFSNSRSEMNVSTLELGDSALYLCASSLVRLAVGNEQFFGPGTRLTVL.